The clone carrying this T cell receptor (beta chain) was recorded a few times. Antigen specificity is unknown. The data were taken from a study of blood T cells in healthy people across ages. A J-beta primer mix and a sample-barcoded 5' primer were used in a second PCR of about 7 to 12 cycles. The template-switch adaptor was a 5' adaptor with 12 random nucleotides. It tagged each cDNA molecule. TCRdb processed the 5' RACE reads anew with MiXCR; each CDR3 protein has one entry. The table includes over a million distinct CDR3 sequences, roughly two fifths detected once. Looked up from germline, CDR1 is MGHRA and CDR2 is YSYEKL. CDR3 length: 14 amino acids. V lost 1 base and J lost 7, with 13 bases in between. General study results and limits: Estimates of total diversity, which came from one million sequenced T cells, were considered to be underestimates. The lack of PBMC sorting stopped any conclusive naive versus antigen-experienced comparison.

Healthy Caucasian individuals from Russia aged about 6 to 100 served as donors. The chain carries TRBV4-1 and TRBJ1-2; D unresolved. Sequences were obtained from blood. This TCR was sampled from a woman under 30 in good health. DNA for the CDR3: TGCGCCAGCAGCCAAGGGGTGGGGTTGGGTGGCTACACCTTC. As protein: CASSQGVGLGGYTF.